This TCR beta chain stems from a study of blood T cell repertoires in COVID-19. Study overall: Sites across the United States, Italy and Spain contributed samples from acute and convalescent COVID-19.

Trimming took 3 bases from V and 0 from J; bases not matched to a gene: 7. Germline CDR1 is SGHDN and CDR2 is FVKESK. CDR3 length: 16 amino acids. Original analysis: For nucleated cells, counts were estimated from reference gene primer amplification. The data were produced by immunoSEQ multiplex PCR, yet TCRdb's version contains in-frame clones alone and is incomplete. V and J calls and clone size are copied from that table; D and trimming were computed from the DNA. Among 200,000 or so clones listed, around 90% were seen once. Material: peripheral blood. This chain links TRBV14 with TRBJ1-1, with 7 bases fitting TRBD1. The clonotype originates from a man in his sixties with acute or convalescent COVID-19. The CDR3 DNA is TGTGCCAGCAGCCACGTCGGCAGGGGGATGAACACTGAAGCTTTCTTT. Its translation: CASSHVGRGMNTEAFF.